This TCR beta chain derives from a study of CD8 T cells in ankylosing spondylitis. Whole-study results and caveats: Seven to nine highly homologous variants formed a TCR beta motif that appeared characteristic of ankylosing spondylitis blood. Earlier literature documents some of the motif variants in reactive arthritis synovial fluid and blood. It was reported that disease-linked clones were significantly enriched in matched ankylosing spondylitis synovial fluid.

On this clonotype: Its matching antigen is unknown.

By quantitative 5'-RACE with molecular barcodes, the TCR beta libraries were made. In TCRdb, the 5' RACE reads were re-called with MiXCR into one record per CDR3 protein. The data show about 250,000 distinct CDR3 sequences, 32% seen once. The length of the CDR3 is 15 residues. Germline loops: CDR1 DFQATT, CDR2 SNEGSKA (reference sequence). V was pared by 0 bases and J by 0 bases, with 9 bases between. The chain combines TRBV20-1 with TRBJ2-1; possible D gene TRBD1, 5 bases. This receptor was taken from a male donor with ankylosing spondylitis or in good health (not recorded which). The sample was blood, either unsorted or a sorted T cell fraction (not recorded which). In DNA form, the CDR3 reads TGCAGTGCTAGAGAGGGGCAGAGCTCCTACAATGAGCAGTTCTTC. It specifies CSAREGQSSYNEQFF.